What follows is one T cell receptor beta chain and its context. Its antigen is unidentified. Germline CDR1 is MNHEY and CDR2 is SVGAGI. V was pared by 0 bases and J by 7 bases, with 3 bases of the junction left unmatched. This CDR3 region has 14 residues. These data come from a study of identical twins. One entry per CDR3 protein, called by TCRdb with MiXCR from the 5' RACE reads. The table has nearly 900,000 distinct CDR3 sequences, roughly 12% seen once. The study's findings and limits: Memory repertoires lacked the insertion deficit that abundant cord blood beta clonotypes showed.

These same records also appear under a second study, on yellow fever vaccine responses in identical twins.

The rearrangement links TRBV6-5 to TRBJ2-1, with 7 bases that match TRBD2. The receptor was derived from a woman under 30 in good health. Material for sequencing was PBMCs. CDR3 nucleotides: TGTGCCAGCAGTTACTCGCGGGAGTGGAATGAGCAGTTCTTC. As protein: CASSYSREWNEQFF.